The 25 T cell receptor beta chains reported below all come from one sample, sequenced in a study of cytotoxic CD8 clonotypes in ibrutinib-treated CLL. The data were produced by immunoSEQ multiplex PCR, yet TCRdb's version contains in-frame clones alone and is incomplete. Seen here are approximately 70,000 clones, 90% observed once, and the top ten hold around 3.3%. This specimen consisted of PBMCs, obtained after 12 months of ibrutinib treatment. These receptor sequences come from a human donor with chronic lymphocytic leukemia.

The V gene is TRBV11-3, the J gene TRBJ2-7; 10 nucleotides align to TRBD2. In germline, CDR1 is SGHNT, CDR2 YENEEA. Unmatched junction bases numbered 4, after V lost 1 base and J lost 7 bases. This CDR3 spans 14 amino acids. CDR3 in amino acids: CASSLVRTSGEQYF. The CDR3 DNA follows: TGTGCCAGCAGCTTAGTCAGGACTAGCGGAGAGCAGTACTTC.

The V and J genes are TRBV5-1 and TRBJ1-3; TRBD1 agrees at 7 bases. The CDR3 consists of 16 residues. Germline CDR1 is SGHRS and CDR2 is YFSETQ. J lost 1 base, V lost 4 bases, and 8 bases had no gene match. The CDR3 DNA sequence: TGCGCCAGCAGCCCGGGACAGTCTCTGTCTGGAAACACCATATATTTT. Its translation: CASSPGQSLSGNTIYF.

V gene TRBV5-1 combines with J gene TRBJ2-5; 11 bases agree with TRBD1. The CDR3 is 16 amino acids. Trimming at V came to 0 bases and at J to 5 bases, leaving 6 bases not matched to a gene. Germline CDR1 reads SGHRS; CDR2 reads YFSETQ. CDR3 protein: CASSLGGQGASETQYF. The CDR3, as DNA: TGCGCCAGCAGCTTGGGCGGACAGGGGGCTTCGGAGACCCAGTACTTC.

This rearrangement joins TRBV6-1 to TRBJ2-7; D gene uncertain. The CDR3 extends over 13 amino acids. With 7 bases removed from V and 3 bases from J, the gap between germline ends came to 13 bases. The germline V gene has CDR1 MNHNS and CDR2 SASEGT. The CDR3 sequence is CASMLGADYEQYF. The CDR3 DNA sequence: TGTGCCAGCATGCTCGGAGCAGACTACGAGCAGTACTTC.

This chain connects TRBV4-3 to TRBJ1-4; D unresolved. The CDR3 spans 16 residues. The germline CDR1 and CDR2 sequences are LGHNA and YSLEER. V was shortened by 4 bases and J by 3 bases, with 15 bases between the two germline ends. CDR3 amino acids: CASSRSFGVPNEKLFF. The CDR3 DNA reads TGCGCCAGCAGCCGCTCTTTCGGGGTACCTAATGAAAAACTGTTTTTT.

J is TRBJ1-4 and V is TRBV6-6; a possible D gene is TRBD1 (6 bases). The germline CDR1 and CDR2 sequences are MNHNY and SVGAGI (reference sequence). This CDR3 spans 15 amino acids. V was pared by 1 base and J by 7 bases, with 13 bases between. The CDR3 sequence: CASSYLHRVSEKLFF. CDR3 nucleotide sequence: TGTGCCAGCAGTTACTTACACAGGGTTAGTGAAAAACTGTTTTTT.

The chain is built from TRBV5-8 and TRBJ2-3; D gene unclear. The ends were cut back, 0 bases at V and 0 bases at J, with 2 bases in the middle. The germline V gene encodes CDR1 SGHTS and CDR2 YDEGEE. This CDR3 is built from 13 residues. As DNA, the CDR3 is TGTGCCAGCAGCTTGGGCAGCACAGATACGCAGTATTTT. Residues: CASSLGSTDTQYF.

This chain links TRBV7-8 with TRBJ1-2; 10 bases line up with TRBD1. CDR3 size: 15 residues. The ends lost 4 bases at V and 5 bases at J; junction bases unmatched: 7. Germline assignment: CDR1 SGHVS and CDR2 FQNEAQ. The CDR3 coding sequence is TGTGCCAGCAGCTCGGGGACAGGGGAGTATTATGGCTACACCTTC. As protein: CASSSGTGEYYGYTF.

V usage is TRBV30 and J usage is TRBJ2-1; 8 bases align to TRBD1. The germline gives CDR1 GTSNPN, CDR2 SVGIG (reference sequence). The CDR3 is 14 amino acids. Trimming cost V 3 bases and J 4 bases; bases outside gene matches: 5. The CDR3 DNA reads as TGTGCCTGGAGGCGGGACAGGCAATACAATGAGCAGTTCTTC. It codes for CAWRRDRQYNEQFF.

CDR3 loop: CASSGDRANQPQHF. In DNA form, the CDR3 reads TGTGCCAGCAGCGGGGACAGGGCGAATCAGCCCCAGCATTTT. The V gene is TRBV7-3, the J gene TRBJ1-5; 9 nucleotides agree with TRBD1. The CDR3 loop spans 14 amino acids. Per the germline V gene, CDR1 is SGHTA and CDR2 is FQGTGA. The V and J ends lost 5 bases and 4 bases, in that order; junction bases with no gene match: 3. Using reference TRBV7-3 and TRBJ1-5 for the parts outside the CDR3, the full variable domain is GAGVSQTPSNKVTEKGKYVELRCDPISGHTALYWYRQSLGQGPEFLIYFQGTGAADDSGLPNDRFFAVRPEGSVSTLKIQRTERGDSAVYLCASSGDRANQPQHFGDGTRLSIL.

The J gene is TRBJ2-5, the V gene TRBV30; TRBD2 aligns across 11 bases. Trimming took 3 bases from V and 1 from J; bases not matched to a gene: 4. Germline V gene sequence: CDR1 GTSNPN, CDR2 SVGIG (reference sequence). This CDR3 has 15 amino acids. The CDR3 bases are TGTGCCTGGAGGCGGACTAGCGGGCTCCAAGAGACCCAGTACTTC. Translating gives CAWRRTSGLQETQYF.

The V call is TRBV30, the J call TRBJ1-4; a possible D gene is TRBD1 (5 bases). The ends were cut back, 5 bases at V and 2 bases at J, with 9 bases in the middle. The length of the CDR3 is 13 residues. In germline, CDR1 is GTSNPN, CDR2 SVGIG (reference sequence). CDR3 nucleotides: TGTGCCTGGGATCGGGGGACTAATGAAAAACTGTTTTTT. Translating gives CAWDRGTNEKLFF.

This sequence joins TRBV7-9 and TRBJ2-7; 8 bases match TRBD2. The J segment lost 0 bases and the V segment lost 5 bases, leaving 15 bases of the junction unmatched. This CDR3 has 18 residues. Germline assignment: CDR1 SEHNR and CDR2 FQNEAQ (reference sequence). CDR3 sequence reads: CASSPTTGGAIRSYEQYF. DNA for the CDR3: TGTGCCAGCAGCCCCACAACGGGAGGGGCCATTCGCTCCTACGAGCAGTACTTC.

J is TRBJ2-3 and V is TRBV6-5; possibly TRBD1 or TRBD2 for D (5 bases each). CDR3 size: 14 residues. Germline CDR1 reads MNHEY; CDR2 reads SVGAGI. Trimming cost V 4 bases and J 0 bases, with 8 bases left between them. As DNA, the CDR3 is TGTGCCAGCAGTTGGGGCGGGAGCACAGATACGCAGTATTTT. This gives the protein CASSWGGSTDTQYF.

Here the CDR3 reads CASSLPGLAGEQFF. CDR3 DNA sequence: TGTGCCAGCAGTCTCCCGGGACTAGCGGGGGAGCAGTTCTTC. The chain combines TRBV27 with TRBJ2-1; 13 bases are a match to TRBD2. Germline V lookup: CDR1 MNHEY, CDR2 SMNVEV (reference sequence). The V and J ends lost 5 bases and 10 bases, in that order; junction bases with no gene match: 5. This CDR3 spans 14 amino acids.

In its sample, this clone was seen once. The chain has TRBV7-8 and TRBJ1-3; TRBD1 might be the D (5 bases). The germline V and J ends were trimmed by 5 bases and 4 bases, with 18 bases remaining between them. The CDR3 covers 16 residues. Germline CDR1 reads SGHVS; CDR2 reads FQNEAQ. The CDR3 is CASSPYSGPGGNTIYF. The CDR3 DNA follows: TGTGCCAGCAGCCCCTATTCCGGTCCAGGGGGAAACACCATATATTTT.

In DNA, the CDR3 is TGTGCCAGCAGCCAGGACTTTGGGGGGGAAAAACTGTTTTTT. This codes for CASSQDFGGEKLFF. The V gene is TRBV5-4, the J gene TRBJ1-4, with a weak D call TRBD1 (5 bases). The germline V gene encodes CDR1 SGHNT and CDR2 YYREEE (reference sequence). V lost 4 bases to trimming and J lost 8 bases, with 15 bases between them. There are 14 residues in the CDR3.

V usage is TRBV11-2 and J usage is TRBJ2-7; a possible D gene is TRBD2 (5 bases). V dropped 1 base and J dropped 3 bases, with 16 bases sitting between them. Germline CDR1 and CDR2: SGHAT and FQNNGV. The CDR3 contains 16 residues. The CDR3 DNA follows: TGTGCCAGCAGCTTAGTACGTGGCGGGCGACGCTACGAGCAGTACTTC. Protein product: CASSLVRGGRRYEQYF.

The rearrangement links TRBV19 to TRBJ2-1, with D hard to call. The CDR3 spans 13 residues. Trimming shortened V by 5 bases and J by 5 bases, and 10 bases separated the two germline ends. CDR1 is LNHDA and CDR2 is SQIVND in the germline V gene (reference sequence). CDR3 protein: CASSPGRNNEQFF. As DNA, the CDR3 is TGTGCCAGTAGTCCAGGACGTAACAATGAGCAGTTCTTC.

The genes are TRBV2 and TRBJ2-4, with unresolved D. This CDR3 comprises 13 residues. Germline CDR1 SNHLY, CDR2 FYNNEI. Trimming took 3 bases from V and 5 from J, leaving 8 bases between them. The CDR3 loop is CASSDGTENIQYF. The CDR3 DNA sequence: TGTGCCAGCAGTGATGGTACAGAAAACATTCAGTACTTC.

On this clone itself: One end of the junction is discordant with germline, which a read error may explain. The rearrangement links TRBV6-1 to TRBJ2-7; D is uncertain. The germline gives CDR1 MNHNS, CDR2 SASEGT. This CDR3 spans 12 amino acids. The CDR3 DNA follows: TGTGCCTGCAGCAAGGGCTCCTACGAGCAGTACTTC. Translation: CACSKGSYEQYF.

The J gene is TRBJ2-3, the V gene TRBV4-1; the match to TRBD2 covers 7 bases. The CDR3 contains 17 residues. V dropped 2 bases and J dropped 2; count of bases not matched to a gene: 10. Germline assignment: CDR1 MGHRA and CDR2 YSYEKL. CDR3 sequence (DNA): TGCGCCAGCAGCCAAAAAGCGGCGGCGGGAGTCACAGATACGCAGTATTTT. This codes for CASSQKAAAGVTDTQYF.

This clone has only one observation. This sequence joins TRBV5-1 and TRBJ2-3; D may be TRBD2 (6 bases). The CDR3 loop spans 18 amino acids. V lost 0 bases and J lost 2, with 19 bases in between. Germline CDR1 and CDR2: SGHRS and YFSETQ. The CDR3 protein is CASSLEPPGAGFTDTQYF. Here the CDR3 DNA reads TGCGCCAGCAGCTTGGAACCCCCAGGTGCGGGATTCACAGATACGCAGTATTTT.

This clone was found once. The chain uses TRBV29-1 and TRBJ2-1, with D possibly being TRBD1 (5 bases). Germline V gives CDR1 SQVTM, CDR2 ANQGSEA. The CDR3 runs to 13 residues. V lost 3 bases, J lost 0 bases, and 6 bases lay in between. Here the CDR3 DNA reads TGCAGCGTTGACAGGGCCTCCTACAATGAGCAGTTCTTC. Protein: CSVDRASYNEQFF.

This clone came up once. V is TRBV14 and J is TRBJ2-3; 9 nucleotides match TRBD1. Germline CDR1 SGHDN, CDR2 FVKESK. V dropped 4 bases and J dropped 5; count of bases not matched to a gene: 10. The CDR3 extends over 16 amino acids. The CDR3 sequence is CASSLNRDRDKDTQYF. CDR3 sequence (DNA): TGTGCCAGCAGCCTAAACCGGGACAGGGATAAAGATACGCAGTATTTT. The full variable domain, its missing parts supplied by reference TRBV14 and TRBJ2-3, is EAGVTQFPSHSVIEKGQTVTLRCDPISGHDNLYWYRRVMGKEIKFLLHFVKESKQDESGMPNNRFLAERTGGTYSTLKVQPAELEDSGVYFCASSLNRDRDKDTQYFGPGTRLTVL.